This T cell receptor beta chain appears in the sequencing data of a study of vaccination effects on CD4 cells after COVID-19 (dated by TCRdb to 2021 to 2024). Background for the entire study: Post-vaccine samples across the study were collected a median of 72 days after the second dose, with a range of 14 to 241. SARS-CoV-2 spike-specific CD4+ TCR repertoires were compared before and after mRNA vaccination in COVID-19 convalescent patients and in infection-naive vaccine recipients. Altogether, some 11 COVID-19 convalescent patients and 4 SARS-CoV-2-naive healthy vaccine recipients made up the full study. Cultures from other donors in the study were sequenced with the Oncomine TCR Beta short-read assay on an Illumina iSeq 100. General findings and caveats noted by the study authors: In healthy vaccine recipients, vaccine-induced clones were almost all SARS-CoV-2 mono-reactive, with only 1 of 255 cross-reactive with common cold coronaviruses. The study was limited by a small number of convalescent patients and lacked early post-infection timepoints. At late post-vaccination timepoints, both infection-induced and vaccine-induced clones showed marked clonal contraction, consistent with waning T cell responses.

From cysteine to phenylalanine, the CDR3 is 13 amino acids long. Only the CDR3 DNA stays, 39 bases, in frame from base 1. According to the germline V gene (reference sequence), CDR1 reads MNHNY and CDR2 reads SVGAGI. The V and J ends are trimmed by 8 bases and 4 bases, leaving 14 bases between them. Libraries were built with the immunoSEQ multiplex PCR assay. TCR beta CDR3 sequencing was performed on DNA from the cultured, isolated CD4+ T cells. Processing in the source paper ran as follows. Non-productive TCR sequences were removed, reads were trimmed to the CDR3 region, and CDR3s of at least 7 amino acids were retained. Antigen-specific clonotypes were identified using the MANAFEST web app by comparison of expansion in peptide wells against reference cultures. Positive clones required FDR<0.05 expansion versus reference and all other wells, odds ratio above 5, and frequency above 0.1% in two replicate wells. A clonotype was defined as cross-reactive if the clonotype was significantly expanded both in SARS-CoV-2 spike wells and in at least one common cold coronavirus spike condition. Using the stringdist R package, CDR3 similarity was measured by Levenshtein distance, and unrooted trees were constructed with ape in R 3.6.1. Imported from immuneACCESS, the table was reduced by TCRdb to in-frame sequences with V and J called. These copies leave out some clones; in studies compared against another copy, an unresolved V gene accounts for under half, and the cause of the remainder is not known. V and J calls and clone size are as listed in that table; D and trimming were resolved from the DNA. This sample is represented by approximately 30,000 clones; 83% of them were singletons. The ten largest clones capture 1.4% of the sample.

About this clone itself: No cognate antigen has been identified for it. There are no base qualities to consult, and no much larger clone falls within one base.

In the ViraFEST assay, PBMC were stimulated with viral peptide pools, and TCR sequencing was then used to find antigen-specific CD4+ T cell clonotypes based on their expansion. After around 10 days of culture, CD4+ T cells were isolated with the EasySep CD4+ T cell isolation kit. Two doses of either the BNT162b2 or the mRNA-1273 mRNA SARS-CoV-2 vaccine were administered to participants. Healthy vaccine recipients had no prior SARS-CoV-2 infection, confirmed by negative nucleocapsid antibodies before and after vaccination. About 2 million PBMC per well were cultured in IMDM with about 4.6% human AB serum, roughly 10 IU/ml IL-2 and gentamicin, plus 10 ug/ml peptides. Half of the culture medium was replaced with fresh IL-2-containing medium on days 3 and 7. Unless otherwise noted, each peptide stimulation condition was cultured in triplicate wells. PBMC were separated from whole blood using Ficoll-Paque Plus gradient centrifugation and were then either cryopreserved at -140C or used fresh. The spike proteins of SARS-CoV-2 and of the common cold coronaviruses HCoV-NL63, HCoV-OC43 and HCoV-229E were spanned by overlapping peptide pools. The QIAamp micro DNA kit was used to extract genomic DNA from the cultured CD4+ T cells.

The rearranged segments are TRBV6-6 and TRBJ1-2; 6 matching bases give a weak D call of TRBD1. The starting material was CD4+ T cells from PBMCs cultured with HCoV-NL63 spike peptides, obtained after COVID-19 vaccination. The sample's cell subset or site label is to be understood as: HCoV-NL63 spike overlapping peptide pool stimulation. The TCR comes from a human donor who received a COVID-19 vaccine. Some clones in this sample may be carry-over from other donors' samples. The CDR3 protein sequence reads: CASVRDTFYGYTF. The DNA sequence is given as TGTGCCAGCGTACGGGACACATTCTATGGCTACACCTTC.